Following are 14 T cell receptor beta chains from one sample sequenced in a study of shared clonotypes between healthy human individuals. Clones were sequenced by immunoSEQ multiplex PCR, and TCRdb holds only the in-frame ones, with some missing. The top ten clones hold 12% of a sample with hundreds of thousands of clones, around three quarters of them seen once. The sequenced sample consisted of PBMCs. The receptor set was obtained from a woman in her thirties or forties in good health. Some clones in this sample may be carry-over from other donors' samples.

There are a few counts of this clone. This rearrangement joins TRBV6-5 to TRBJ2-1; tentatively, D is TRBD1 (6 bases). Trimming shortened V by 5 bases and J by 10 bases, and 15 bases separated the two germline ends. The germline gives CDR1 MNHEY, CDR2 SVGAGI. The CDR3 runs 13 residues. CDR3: CASSLNRDTEQFF. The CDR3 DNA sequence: TGTGCCAGCAGTCTAAACCGGGACACAGAGCAGTTCTTC.

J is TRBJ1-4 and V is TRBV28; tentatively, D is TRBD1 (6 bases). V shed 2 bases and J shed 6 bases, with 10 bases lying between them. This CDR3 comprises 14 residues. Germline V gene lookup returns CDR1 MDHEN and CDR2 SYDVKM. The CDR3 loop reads CASSLQGLDEKLFF. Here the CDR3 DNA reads TGTGCCAGCAGTTTACAGGGGTTGGATGAAAAACTGTTTTTT.

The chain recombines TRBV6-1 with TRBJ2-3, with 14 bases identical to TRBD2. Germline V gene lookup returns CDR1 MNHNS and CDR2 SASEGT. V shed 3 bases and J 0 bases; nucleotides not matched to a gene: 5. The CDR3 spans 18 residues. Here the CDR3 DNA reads TGTGCCAGCAGTGAGACTAGCGGGAGGGCCCGGAGCACAGATACGCAGTATTTT. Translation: CASSETSGRARSTDTQYF.

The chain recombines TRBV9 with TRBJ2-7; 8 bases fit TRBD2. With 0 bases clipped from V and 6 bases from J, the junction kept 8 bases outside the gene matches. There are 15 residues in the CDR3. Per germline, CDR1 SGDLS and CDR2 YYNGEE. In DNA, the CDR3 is TGTGCCAGCAGCGTAGAAGCCAGCGGGAGAGGCGAGCAGTACTTC. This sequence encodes CASSVEASGRGEQYF.

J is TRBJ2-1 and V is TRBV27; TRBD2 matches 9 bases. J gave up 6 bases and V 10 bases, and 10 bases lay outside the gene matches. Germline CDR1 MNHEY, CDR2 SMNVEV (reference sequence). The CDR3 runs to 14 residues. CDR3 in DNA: TGTGCCACCCGGGGGGCGGGAGGGACCAATGAGCAGTTCTTC. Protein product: CATRGAGGTNEQFF.

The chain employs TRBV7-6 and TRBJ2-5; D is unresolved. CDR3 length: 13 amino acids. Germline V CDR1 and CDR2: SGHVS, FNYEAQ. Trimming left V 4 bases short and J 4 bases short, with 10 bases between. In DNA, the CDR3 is TGTGCCAGCAGCTCCCGGTGGGGAGAGACCCAGTACTTC. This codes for CASSSRWGETQYF.

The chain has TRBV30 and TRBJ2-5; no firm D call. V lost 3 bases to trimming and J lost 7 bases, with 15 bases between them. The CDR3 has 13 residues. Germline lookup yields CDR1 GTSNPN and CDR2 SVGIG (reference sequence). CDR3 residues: CAWRDPLLGTQYF. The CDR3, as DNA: TGTGCCTGGAGGGACCCCCTCTTGGGGACCCAGTACTTC.

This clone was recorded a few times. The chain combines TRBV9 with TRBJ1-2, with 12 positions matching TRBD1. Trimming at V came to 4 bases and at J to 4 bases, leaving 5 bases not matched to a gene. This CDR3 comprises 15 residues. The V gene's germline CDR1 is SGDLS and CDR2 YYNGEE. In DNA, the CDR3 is TGTGCCAGCAGCCAGGGACAGGGGGCTGGCTATGGCTACACCTTC. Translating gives CASSQGQGAGYGYTF.

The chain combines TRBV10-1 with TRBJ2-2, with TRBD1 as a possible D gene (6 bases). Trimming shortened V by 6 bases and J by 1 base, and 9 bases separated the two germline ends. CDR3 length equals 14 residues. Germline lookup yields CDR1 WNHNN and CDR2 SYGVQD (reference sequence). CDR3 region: CASREDRNTGELFF. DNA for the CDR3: TGCGCCAGCAGAGAGGACAGGAACACCGGGGAGCTGTTTTTT.

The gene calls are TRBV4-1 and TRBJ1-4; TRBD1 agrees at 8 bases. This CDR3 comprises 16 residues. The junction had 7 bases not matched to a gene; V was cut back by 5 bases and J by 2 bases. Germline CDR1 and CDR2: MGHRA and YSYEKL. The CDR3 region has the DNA TGCGCCAGCAGCACCCGGACAGGGTTCACTAATGAAAAACTGTTTTTT. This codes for CASSTRTGFTNEKLFF.

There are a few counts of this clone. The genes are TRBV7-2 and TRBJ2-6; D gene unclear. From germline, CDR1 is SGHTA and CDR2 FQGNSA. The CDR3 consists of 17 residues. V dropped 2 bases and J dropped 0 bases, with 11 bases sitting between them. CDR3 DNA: TGTGCCAGCAGCTTACAAGGACGGAGCTCTGGGGCCAACGTCCTGACTTTC. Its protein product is CASSLQGRSSGANVLTF.

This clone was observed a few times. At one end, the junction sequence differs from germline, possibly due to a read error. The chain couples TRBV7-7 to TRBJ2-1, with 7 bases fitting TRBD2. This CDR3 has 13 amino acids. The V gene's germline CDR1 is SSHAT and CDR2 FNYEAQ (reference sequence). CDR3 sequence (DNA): TGTGCTAGCAGCTTAGTGGGGGAGGGGGAGCAGTTCTTC. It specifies CASSLVGEGEQFF.

This CDR3 reads CASSPRTGKATDTQYF. CDR3 nucleotides: TGTGCCAGCAGCCCTAGGACCGGGAAGGCCACAGATACGCAGTATTTT. The gene calls are TRBV7-8 and TRBJ2-3; D might be TRBD2 (5 bases). Germline V CDR1 and CDR2: SGHVS, FQNEAQ. The length of the CDR3 is 16 residues. Trimming pared 5 bases from V and 2 bases from J, leaving 17 bases between.

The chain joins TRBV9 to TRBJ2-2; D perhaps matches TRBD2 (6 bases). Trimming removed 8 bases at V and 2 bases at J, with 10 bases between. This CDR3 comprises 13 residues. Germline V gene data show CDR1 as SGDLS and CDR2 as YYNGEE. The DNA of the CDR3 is TGTGCCAGTGCGGGACCAAACACCGGGGAGCTGTTTTTT. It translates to CASAGPNTGELFF.